This T cell receptor beta chain stems from a study of blood T cell repertoires in COVID-19. Study summary: Researchers got acute and convalescent COVID-19 samples from the United States, Italy and Spain.

TCRdb's table, derived via immunoSEQ multiplex PCR, lists solely in-frame clones and lacks some. This sample has 150,000 to 200,000 clones, with approximately 80% found just once. All enrollees were roughly 18 to 89 years old and from 24 US areas. Participants' own reports of clinical history determined their cohort assignment. Symptom resolution, clearance, or two negative PCRs marked the recovered donors of Cohort 3. Looked up from germline, CDR1 is SQVTM and CDR2 is ANQGSEA. The CDR3 totals 15 residues. V shed 4 bases, J shed 2 bases, and the junction held 8 bases outside the gene matches. The TCR was taken from a man between 45 and 60 years old who had recovered from COVID-19. The chain employs TRBV29-1 and TRBJ2-3, with 8 bases lining up with TRBD2. Sequenced material: PBMCs or T cells enriched from blood (not recorded which). This chain's CDR3 is CSVVSGATYTDTQYF. The CDR3, as DNA: TGCAGCGTTGTTAGCGGGGCAACCTACACAGATACGCAGTATTTT.